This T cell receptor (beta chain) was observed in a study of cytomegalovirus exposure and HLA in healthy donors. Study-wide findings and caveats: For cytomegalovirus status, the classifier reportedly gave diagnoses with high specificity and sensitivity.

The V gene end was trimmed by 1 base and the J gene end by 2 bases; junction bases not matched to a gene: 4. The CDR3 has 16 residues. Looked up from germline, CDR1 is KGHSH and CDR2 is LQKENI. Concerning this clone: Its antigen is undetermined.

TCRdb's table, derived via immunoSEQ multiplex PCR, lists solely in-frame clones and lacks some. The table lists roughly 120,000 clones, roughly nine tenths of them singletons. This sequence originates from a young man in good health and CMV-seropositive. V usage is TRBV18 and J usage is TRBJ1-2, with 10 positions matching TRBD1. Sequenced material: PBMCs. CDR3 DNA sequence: TGTGCCAGCTCACCACTTTTGGGACAGGGGAACTATGGCTACACCTTC. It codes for CASSPLLGQGNYGYTF.